The 27 T cell receptor beta chains reported below all come from one sample, sequenced in a study of OX40 agonist ivuxolimab in advanced cancers. Assay used: immunoSEQ multiplex PCR; TCRdb lists only in-frame clones, some missing. Among around 100,000 clones listed, roughly nine tenths were seen once. The sample here was CD4+ or CD8+ T cells sorted from blood, taken in a trial of the OX40 agonist ivuxolimab. These receptors were collected from an adult with an advanced solid tumor such as melanoma, head and neck, liver or kidney cancer.

This rearrangement joins TRBV19 to TRBJ2-2; maybe TRBD2 (5 bases). The CDR3 is 15 residues long. Germline V CDR1 and CDR2: LNHDA, SQIVND (reference sequence). With 3 bases removed from V and 8 bases from J, the gap between germline ends came to 16 bases. The CDR3 loop is CASSILTNSLGELFF. The CDR3 DNA sequence: TGTGCCAGTAGTATCTTGACTAACAGCTTAGGGGAGCTGTTTTTT.

Here the CDR3 DNA reads TGTGCCAGCAGCGGCCTTACAGGGTACGGCTACACCTTC. Protein: CASSGLTGYGYTF. The genes are TRBV7-9 and TRBJ1-2; D is possibly TRBD1 (6 bases). This CDR3 comprises 13 residues. Trimming shortened V by 5 bases and J by 8 bases, and 15 bases separated the two germline ends. Looked up from germline, CDR1 is SEHNR and CDR2 is FQNEAQ (reference sequence). Full variable domain (missing parts from reference TRBV7-9 and TRBJ1-2): DTGVSQNPRHKITKRGQNVTFRCDPISEHNRLYWYRQTLGQGPEFLTYFQNEAQLEKSRLLSDRFSAERPKGSFSTLEIQRTEQGDSAMYLCASSGLTGYGYTFGSGTRLTVV.

The V gene is TRBV4-3, the J gene TRBJ2-2, with a tentative D call TRBD1 (5 bases). Germline values: CDR1 LGHNA, CDR2 YSLEER. V was clipped by 8 bases and J by 2 bases, with 18 bases between them. The CDR3 is made up of 16 amino acids. Written as DNA, the CDR3 is TGCGCCAGCGGCTGGGGCCAATCGGCTAACACCGGGGAGCTGTTTTTT. Translating it yields CASGWGQSANTGELFF.

The gene calls are TRBV5-1 and TRBJ2-1; D possibly corresponds to TRBD2 (6 bases). The germline V and J ends were trimmed by 5 bases and 7 bases, with 16 bases remaining between them. The germline V gene encodes CDR1 SGHRS and CDR2 YFSETQ. The CDR3 loop spans 14 amino acids. The CDR3 DNA follows: TGCGCCAGCAGTCTTGGGGAGGCATTGAATGAGCAGTTCTTC. Its protein is CASSLGEALNEQFF.

This clone was seen once. A read error may produce the germline difference seen at one junction end. The sample carries other DNA sequences with the same CDR3. The rearrangement links TRBV6-1 to TRBJ1-2; unclear D gene. The germline gives CDR1 MNHNS, CDR2 SASEGT. This CDR3 spans 14 amino acids. In nucleotides, the CDR3 is TGTGCCAGCAGCGAAGGTGGCAGGCTCTATGGCTACACCTTC. Its translation is CASSEGGRLYGYTF.

The V and J genes are TRBV28 and TRBJ2-7; tentative D call: TRBD1 (6 bases). Trimming took off 6 bases at V and 4 bases at J, with 10 bases between the two ends. Germline V gene sequence: CDR1 MDHEN, CDR2 SYDVKM. This CDR3 is 12 amino acids long. DNA for the CDR3: TGTGCCAGCAGACAGGGCAAGTACGAGCAGTACTTC. Amino acids: CASRQGKYEQYF.

The CDR3 reads CASSLAGGGAYRETQYF. CDR3 DNA: TGTGCCAGCAGCTTAGCGGGGGGCGGGGCCTACCGAGAGACCCAGTACTTC. V gene TRBV11-3 combines with J gene TRBJ2-5, with D possibly matching TRBD2 (7 bases). The CDR3 contains 17 residues. The V end was cut by 1 base, the J end by 4 bases, with 19 bases between. CDR1 and CDR2 (germline): SGHNT, YENEEA.

The genes are TRBV4-2 and TRBJ1-4; D is ambiguous. The V gene's germline CDR1 is LGHNA and CDR2 YNFKEQ. The CDR3 runs to 15 residues. V was shortened by 5 bases and J by 6 bases, with 16 bases between the two germline ends. The CDR3 nucleotides read TGTGCCAGCAGCTCCCTTAAGGTTCAGGATGAAAAACTGTTTTTT. Translation: CASSSLKVQDEKLFF.

V and J are TRBV2 and TRBJ2-2, with 7 bases matching TRBD2. Germline CDR1 is SNHLY and CDR2 is FYNNEI. This CDR3 spans 14 amino acids. The trim removed 3 bases at V and 5 bases at J, leaving 3 bases unmatched. The CDR3 region has the DNA TGTGCCAGCAGTGATAGGGAGGGGACCGGGGAGCTGTTTTTT. It specifies CASSDREGTGELFF.

There are a few counts of this clone. This CDR3 reads CASSGLSLSATF. The CDR3 nucleotides read TGTGCCAGCAGTGGCTTAAGCCTCTCCGCCACCTTC. This chain uses TRBV2 with TRBJ1-2; D is ambiguous. The CDR3 is made up of 12 amino acids. Germline V lookup: CDR1 SNHLY, CDR2 FYNNEI. The ends were cut back, 4 bases at V and 13 bases at J, with 16 bases in the middle.

The rearrangement links TRBV5-6 to TRBJ1-2; no firm D call. Germline assignment: CDR1 SGHDT and CDR2 YYEEEE. The V gene lost 5 bases and the J gene lost 1 base, with 15 bases spanning the gap. This CDR3 comprises 15 residues. In DNA form, the CDR3 reads TGTGCCAGCAGGGGAGGACTATCTATTAACTATGGCTACACCTTC. Its protein is CASRGGLSINYGYTF. Full variable domain (missing parts from reference TRBV5-6 and TRBJ1-2): DAGVTQSPTHLIKTRGQQVTLRCSPKSGHDTVSWYQQALGQGPQFIFQYYEEEERQRGNFPDRFSGHQFPNYSSELNVNALLLGDSALYLCASRGGLSINYGYTFGSGTRLTVV.

This rearrangement joins TRBV7-8 to TRBJ1-1, with a possible D match to TRBD1 (5 bases). Trimming removed 3 bases from V and 6 bases from J, with 8 bases in between. CDR1 and CDR2 (germline): SGHVS, FQNEAQ. The CDR3 is 12 amino acids. The CDR3 DNA reads as TGTGCCAGCAGCTTGTGGGGGGCTGAAGCTTTCTTT. It is translated as CASSLWGAEAFF.

The chain links TRBV4-1 to TRBJ1-2; no firm D call. There are 15 residues in the CDR3. With 4 bases removed from V and 4 bases from J, the gap between germline ends came to 16 bases. Germline V gene data show CDR1 as MGHRA and CDR2 as YSYEKL. The CDR3 sequence is CASSPGPIQGYGYTF. The CDR3, as DNA: TGCGCCAGCAGCCCCGGGCCTATCCAAGGCTATGGCTACACCTTC.

The genes are TRBV6-1 and TRBJ2-2, with D tentatively TRBD2 (6 bases). The germline V gene encodes CDR1 MNHNS and CDR2 SASEGT. Trimming took 6 bases from V and 2 from J, leaving 7 bases between them. The CDR3 contains 13 residues. As DNA, the CDR3 is TGTGCCAGCAGGGGGGGAAACACCGGGGAGCTGTTTTTT. It is translated as CASRGGNTGELFF.

The chain joins TRBV18 to TRBJ2-5; D not resolved. Germline V gene lookup returns CDR1 KGHSH and CDR2 LQKENI. Between the trimmed V and J ends, which lost 3 bases and 5 bases, there was a span of 10 bases. This CDR3 is 13 amino acids long. The CDR3 DNA is TGTGCCAGCTCACCGATTAATCTGGAGACCCAGTACTTC. This sequence encodes CASSPINLETQYF.

The chain combines TRBV19 with TRBJ2-3; 7 bases are shared with TRBD1. The CDR3 length is 15 residues. Germline V gene data show CDR1 as LNHDA and CDR2 as SQIVND (reference sequence). The ends lost 4 bases at V and 2 bases at J; junction bases unmatched: 6. CDR3 nucleotide sequence: TGTGCCAGTAGTACCAGACAGGGCTACACAGATACGCAGTATTTT. Protein: CASSTRQGYTDTQYF.

The chain has TRBV11-3 and TRBJ2-5, with D unresolved. The CDR3 has 14 residues. With 6 bases removed from V and 5 bases from J, the gap between germline ends came to 16 bases. Germline assignment: CDR1 SGHNT and CDR2 YENEEA. CDR3 in DNA: TGTGCCAGCAGGGGGATGTATGGCAGTGAGACCCAGTACTTC. Its translation: CASRGMYGSETQYF.

The CDR3 DNA follows: TGTGCCAGCAGCCCGGGGGGCTACGAGCAGTACTTC. The encoded protein is CASSPGGYEQYF. The chain uses TRBV5-4 and TRBJ2-7; TRBD2 matches at 7 bases. This CDR3 contains 12 residues. Germline CDR1 and CDR2: SGHNT and YYREEE (reference sequence). J was trimmed by 3 bases and V by 4 bases; bases with no gene match: 1.

The chain links TRBV18 to TRBJ2-3, with 9 bases lining up with TRBD2. J was trimmed by 0 bases and V by 0 bases; bases with no gene match: 7. The germline gives CDR1 KGHSH, CDR2 LQKENI. This CDR3 has 18 amino acids. The CDR3 DNA reads as TGTGCCAGCTCACCACCGGTTGGACTAGCGCACAGCACAGATACGCAGTATTTT. Translating it yields CASSPPVGLAHSTDTQYF.

The CDR3 loop reads CASSKPTPAPLYGYTF. CDR3 nucleotide sequence: TGTGCCAGCAGCAAACCCACCCCGGCTCCTCTATATGGCTACACCTTC. The chain couples TRBV7-3 to TRBJ1-2; D unresolved. This CDR3 is built from 16 residues. V lost 5 bases and J 5 bases, leaving 21 bases between the germline ends. Germline loops: CDR1 SGHTA, CDR2 FQGTGA.

The chain uses TRBV27 and TRBJ2-2; 12 positions agree with TRBD2. CDR1 is MNHEY and CDR2 is SMNVEV in the germline V gene (reference sequence). J lost 6 bases, V lost 0 bases, and 2 bases had no gene match. This CDR3 has 16 amino acids. The CDR3 reads CASSLSRLAGAGELFF. In nucleotides, the CDR3 is TGTGCCAGCAGTTTATCGAGACTAGCGGGGGCCGGGGAGCTGTTTTTT.

This chain uses TRBV19 with TRBJ2-1; tentatively, D is TRBD2 (6 bases). The CDR3 runs to 14 residues. Germline values: CDR1 LNHDA, CDR2 SQIVND (reference sequence). The V gene lost 6 bases and the J gene lost 5 bases, with 14 bases spanning the gap. The CDR3 DNA sequence: TGTGCCAGTAGAAAACTAGCTGGCGACAATGAGCAGTTCTTC. This codes for CASRKLAGDNEQFF.

The chain links TRBV19 to TRBJ1-3; 7 bases are shared with TRBD1. The ends lost 8 bases at V and 8 bases at J; junction bases unmatched: 6. The CDR3 runs to 12 residues. Germline V gene lookup returns CDR1 LNHDA and CDR2 SQIVND (reference sequence). CDR3 sequence reads: CASRDSFYTIYF. CDR3 DNA sequence: TGTGCCAGTCGGGACAGTTTCTACACCATATATTTT. Full variable domain (outside the CDR3, taken from reference TRBV19 and TRBJ1-3): DGGITQSPKYLFRKEGQNVTLSCEQNLNHDAMYWYRQDPGQGLRLIYYSQIVNDFQKGDIAEGYSVSREKKESFPLTVTSAQKNPTAFYLCASRDSFYTIYFGEGSWLTVV.

The rearrangement uses TRBV5-1 and TRBJ2-1, with 9 bases fitting TRBD1. The CDR3 is made up of 16 amino acids. Germline loops: CDR1 SGHRS, CDR2 YFSETQ. Trimming removed 4 bases from V and 2 bases from J; junction bases left unmatched: 7. The CDR3: CASSQQGANPYNEQFF. As DNA, the CDR3 is TGCGCCAGCAGCCAACAGGGGGCTAACCCCTACAATGAGCAGTTCTTC.

This CDR3 is CASSLGRGENIYEQYF. The CDR3 region has the DNA TGCGCCAGCAGCTTGGGTCGGGGCGAGAATATCTACGAGCAGTACTTC. V is TRBV5-1 and J is TRBJ2-7; D is perhaps TRBD1 or TRBD2 (5 bases each). The CDR3 runs 16 residues. V lost 0 bases and J lost 3, with 16 bases in between. Germline-derived CDR1 and CDR2 are SGHRS and YFSETQ.

V and J are TRBV5-1 and TRBJ2-1; TRBD1 agrees at 8 bases. The junction had 8 bases not matched to a gene; V was cut back by 5 bases and J by 4 bases. The CDR3 is 15 amino acids. Germline CDR1 SGHRS, CDR2 YFSETQ. The CDR3 here is CASRIRTGPYNEQFF. CDR3 bases: TGCGCCAGCAGAATAAGGACAGGGCCGTACAATGAGCAGTTCTTC.

The chain carries TRBV11-2 and TRBJ2-7; D is ambiguous. The CDR3 contains 13 residues. Germline CDR1 and CDR2: SGHAT and FQNNGV. V lost 5 bases and J 6 bases, leaving 14 bases between the germline ends. The chain's CDR3 is CASSPSTNPEQYF. The DNA of the CDR3 is TGTGCCAGCAGCCCTAGTACCAACCCCGAGCAGTACTTC. Using reference TRBV11-2 and TRBJ2-7 for the parts outside the CDR3, the full variable domain is EAGVAQSPRYKIIEKRQSVAFWCNPISGHATLYWYQQILGQGPKLLIQFQNNGVVDDSQLPKDRFSAERLKGVDSTLKIQPAKLEDSAVYLCASSPSTNPEQYFGPGTRLTVT.